This entry lists 14 T cell receptor beta chains sequenced from one sample in a study of Graves' ophthalmopathy and Graves' hyperthyroidism. The sequenced template was RNA, covering the TCR beta CDR3 region. Investigators did first-round RT-PCR with HTBI primers, then second-round multiplex PCR. TCRdb analysed the multiplex PCR reads with MiXCR anew, one entry per CDR3 protein. The sample has about 370,000 distinct CDR3 sequences, 18% seen once. Sample: peripheral blood. The receptors derive from a woman between 18 and 29 years old with Graves' ophthalmopathy.

V and J are TRBV27 and TRBJ2-7; the match to TRBD2 covers 10 bases. From germline, CDR1 is MNHEY and CDR2 SMNVEV (reference sequence). Losses at the gene ends were 6 bases for V and 4 bases for J; bases not matched to a gene: 9. This CDR3 comprises 15 residues. The CDR3 DNA sequence: TGTGCCAGCAGCACTAGCGGGGCAGGGGGGTACGAGCAGTACTTC. Translating gives CASSTSGAGGYEQYF.

V and J are TRBV6-1 and TRBJ2-5, with 7 bases fitting TRBD1. Germline CDR1 MNHNS, CDR2 SASEGT. This CDR3 is built from 14 residues. The trim removed 6 bases at V and 3 bases at J, leaving 7 bases unmatched. CDR3 DNA: TGTGCCAGCAGCCAGCAAGGGGGCGAAGAGACCCAGTACTTC. Protein: CASSQQGGEETQYF.

The table lists this clonotype with many counts. This sequence joins TRBV11-2 and TRBJ2-2; D possibly corresponds to TRBD1 (5 bases). Deletions cut 7 bases from V and 5 bases from J, with 20 bases between. Germline-derived CDR1 and CDR2 are SGHAT and FQNNGV. The CDR3 covers 16 residues. The CDR3 is CASTERTARGTGELFF. The CDR3 DNA sequence: TGTGCCAGCACCGAAAGGACGGCTAGGGGTACCGGGGAGCTGTTTTTT.

In this sample, this clonotype turned up many times. This rearrangement joins TRBV29-1 to TRBJ1-5; D is uncertain. The germline V gene has CDR1 SQVTM and CDR2 ANQGSEA. The V end lost 6 bases, the J end lost 9 bases, and 18 bases lay between the germline ends. This CDR3 spans 13 amino acids. This chain's CDR3 is CSVTLAAGGPQHF. The DNA of the CDR3 is TGCAGCGTCACCCTCGCAGCGGGAGGGCCCCAGCATTTT.

The chain employs TRBV12-3 or TRBV12-4 and TRBJ1-2, with 9 bases identical to TRBD1. J lost 13 bases, V lost 2 bases, and 5 bases had no gene match. CDR3 length equals 12 residues. CDR3 protein: CASSLRGTGSTF. The CDR3 nucleotides are TGTGCCAGCAGTTTACGGGGGACAGGGTCCACCTTC.

This clonotype has more than one count but fewer than ten. V usage is TRBV18 and J usage is TRBJ2-2; 7 bases match TRBD1. CDR3 size: 16 residues. After removal of 3 bases from V and 0 bases from J, the junction contained 4 bases not matched to a gene. Germline CDR1 is KGHSH and CDR2 is LQKENI. CDR3 region: CASSPRGGANTGELFF. The CDR3 DNA is TGTGCCAGCTCACCGAGAGGGGGCGCGAACACCGGGGAGCTGTTTTTT.

This clonotype appeared a few times. The chain couples TRBV28 to TRBJ1-5, with D unresolved. V was clipped by 6 bases and J by 7 bases, with 22 bases between them. The CDR3 runs to 16 residues. CDR1 is MDHEN and CDR2 is SYDVKM in the germline V gene. In nucleotides, the CDR3 is TGTGCCAGCAGCGACCCAGGTTCGCAACAATTCCAGCCCCAGCATTTT. It encodes CASSDPGSQQFQPQHF.

V and J are TRBV20-1 and TRBJ2-2; 10 nucleotides line up with TRBD2. This CDR3 spans 18 amino acids. J lost 4 bases, V lost 0 bases, and 11 bases had no gene match. CDR1 is DFQATT and CDR2 is SNEGSKA in the germline V gene (reference sequence). The CDR3 DNA is TGCAGTGCTAGAGATCGGGCCTCCGGGACTAGCGTCACCGGGGAGCTGTTTTTT. Encoded protein: CSARDRASGTSVTGELFF.

At least ten counts were recorded for this clonotype. The chain employs TRBV5-1 and TRBJ1-1; D uncertain. The V gene lost 0 bases and the J gene lost 1 base, with 7 bases spanning the gap. The V gene's germline CDR1 is SGHRS and CDR2 YFSETQ. This CDR3 comprises 14 residues. The CDR3 reads CASSLVETNTEAFF. The CDR3, as DNA: TGCGCCAGCAGCTTGGTCGAGACGAACACTGAAGCTTTCTTT.

In DNA form, the CDR3 reads TGTGCCAGCAGTTTAAATATGGCAGGGGATGGCTACACCTTC. Translating it yields CASSLNMAGDGYTF. The chain is built from TRBV28 and TRBJ1-2; D may be TRBD1 (6 bases). CDR1 and CDR2 from the germline V gene are MDHEN and SYDVKM. This CDR3 is built from 14 residues. V was shortened by 2 bases and J by 6 bases, with 13 bases between the two germline ends.

The rearrangement uses TRBV6-5 and TRBJ1-1; no definite D call. This CDR3 region has 16 residues. V lost 2 bases, J lost 5 bases, and 18 bases lay in between. Germline values: CDR1 MNHEY, CDR2 SVGAGI. CDR3 region: CASSYGWTAIRTEAFF. The CDR3 bases are TGTGCCAGCAGTTACGGGTGGACCGCAATTAGAACTGAAGCTTTCTTT.

This clonotype has a count of ten or more. This chain connects TRBV12-3 or TRBV12-4 to TRBJ1-5, with D unresolved. This CDR3 is built from 14 residues. The ends were cut back, 2 bases at V and 6 bases at J, with 11 bases in the middle. The CDR3 region has the DNA TGTGCCAGCAGTTTAACTGGTCGAGGTCAGCCCCAGCATTTT. Residues: CASSLTGRGQPQHF.

J is TRBJ2-7 and V is TRBV10-3, with a weak D call TRBD2 (7 bases). Germline V gene lookup returns CDR1 ENHRY and CDR2 SYGVKD. CDR3 length equals 13 residues. The germline V and J ends were trimmed by 10 bases and 3 bases, with 16 bases remaining between them. The CDR3 DNA reads TGTGCCACTACAGGGAGGGGAAACTACGAGCAGTACTTC. Amino acid sequence: CATTGRGNYEQYF.

This clonotype was detected ten times or more. The gene calls are TRBV7-2 and TRBJ2-7; 9 bases are a match to TRBD2. Unmatched junction bases numbered 3, after V lost 0 bases and J lost 3 bases. CDR3 length: 15 amino acids. Looked up from germline, CDR1 is SGHTA and CDR2 is FQGNSA. The CDR3, as DNA: TGTGCCAGCAGCTTAGCTAGCGGGGGAATCTACGAGCAGTACTTC. Amino acid sequence: CASSLASGGIYEQYF.